This T cell receptor beta chain derives from a study of blood T cells in healthy people across ages (dated by TCRdb to the mid-2010s). Looking at the study overall: In model experiments, roughly one uniquely barcoded TCR beta cDNA molecule per two T cells was captured by template switching. Using deep sequencing normalized with unique cDNA molecular identifiers, the study measured how TCR beta repertoire diversity changes with age. The donors were split into four age groups: young (average about 15 years), middle-aged (about 40), aged (approximately 60) and long-lived (about 82). To avoid experimental bias, donors of different ages were randomly spread across the sequencing lanes. For two donors (one aged 18 to 29 and one aged 80 or older), the study analyzed two additional independent replicas of 1 million unique cDNA reads from the same blood draw.

Library preparation employed 5' RACE. Sequencing was carried out with an Illumina HiSeq 2500. A second about 7 to 11 cycle PCR used a sample-barcoded 5' primer and a J-beta primer mix. A unique molecular identifier was introduced onto each TCR beta cDNA molecule by a template-switch 5' adaptor carrying 12 random nucleotides. Each sample yielded at least 3 million CDR3-containing paired-end reads. First-strand cDNA was synthesized from all RNA with the Mint cDNA synthesis kit, primed by a TRBC-specific oligonucleotide. After uracil-DNA glycosylase treatment, a first 18-cycle PCR used universal primers M1SS and BC2_uni_R on all cDNA. From the authors' description of their analysis: Normalization of each sample was performed by random selection of 1 million high-quality reads, each carrying a distinct molecular identifier. Reads with shared molecular identifiers were discarded instead of being binned into consensus sequences. MiTCR, with a Q25 quality threshold and the strictest error-elimination algorithm, was used for CDR3 identification, clonotype clustering and error correction. A nonparametric unseen species model with Euler transformation was used to estimate lower-bound total TCR beta diversity. TCRdb reworked the public reads: Q25 trimming with fastp, MiXCR clone assembly, productive beta chains retained. Every entry covers one CDR3 protein and lists the most common genes and DNA from its rows. These V and J calls rely on TCRdb rather than the paper's analysis. Present in this sample are about 570,000 distinct CDR3 sequences, 25% to 30% of which were seen just once. Around 20% of the sample is in the top ten clones.

The paper as a whole reports these results and caveats: There was a strong correlation between observed TCR beta diversity and the percentage of naive T cells measured by flow cytometry. Observed TCR beta diversity per million T cells fell roughly linearly with age, and a significant reduction was already apparent by age around 44. Conclusive comparison of naive and antigen-experienced compartments was prevented by the profiling of bulk unsorted PBMCs. Estimates of total diversity from one million sequenced T cells were regarded as lower bounds and underestimates. Because donor CMV infection status was unknown, age-related changes in expanded clonotypes were potentially confounded. The long-lived group showed more naive CD4+ T cells, fewer expanded clones and increased TCR diversity than the aged group, suggesting age selection.

As for this clonotype: Its antigen target is currently unknown. Base qualities are not provided; no much larger clone lies one nucleotide away.

The donors were some 36 Caucasian individuals from Russia, aged roughly 6 to 100 years, who were systemically healthy. Each donor gave ten milliliters of peripheral blood, collected into EDTA-treated Vacutainer tubes. Ficoll-Paque density-gradient centrifugation was used to isolate PBMCs, with at least 6 million per sample. Total RNA, at least 6 micrograms per sample, was extracted from PBMCs with Trizol reagent. For every donor, an aliquot of PBMCs went through flow cytometry to measure the percentages of naive CD45RAhigh/CD27high T cells. Sequencing input: blood. This TCR was recovered from a woman in her 70s in good health.

The DNA sequence is given as TGTGCCAGCAGTGATAGCGGGGCAGAGACCCAGTACTTC. It translates to CASSDSGAETQYF. The receptor chain draws on TRBV2 and TRBJ2-5; the central 8 bases match TRBD2. Trimming leaves V shorter by 3 bases and J shorter by 4 bases, with the junction holding 1 base beyond the gene matches. As encoded in the germline V gene, CDR1 is SNHLY while CDR2 is FYNNEI. Including the terminal cysteine and phenylalanine, the CDR3 comprises 13 residues. The DNA shown is the 39-base CDR3, in frame from base 1.